The rows below give T cell receptor beta chains drawn from one sample of a study of low-dose radiotherapy and immunotherapy resistance in tumors. From the reads, TCRdb called clonotypes with MiXCR, one entry per CDR3 protein. In the table there are 60,000 or so distinct CDR3 sequences, about a quarter of which are singletons. The sample in question was PBMCs, obtained after low-dose radiotherapy plus immunotherapy. The receptors come from a male donor with prostate cancer. Each CDR3 is given with its conserved first and last residue. D genes are given only for firm matches. Clone size is not always given. Where it is, it says once, few, many or a class for expanded clones.

v_gene: TRBV7-2
abundance: few
d_gene: .
j_gene: TRBJ1-6
CDR3nt: TGTGCCAGCAGCTTGCAGGGGACTTCTAATTCACCCCTCCACTTT
CDR3aa: CASSLQGTSNSPLHF

v_gene: TRBV6-6
abundance: many
d_gene: .
j_gene: TRBJ2-1
CDR3nt: TGTGCCAGCAGTGTGGACAGCTACAATGAGCAGTTCTTC
CDR3aa: CASSVDSYNEQFF

v_gene: TRBV10-2
abundance: many
d_gene: TRBD2
j_gene: TRBJ2-1
CDR3nt: TGCGCCAGCAGCGGACTAGGCAATGAGCAGTTCTTC
CDR3aa: CASSGLGNEQFF

v_gene: TRBV19
abundance: few
d_gene: .
j_gene: TRBJ1-2
CDR3nt: TGTGCCAGTAGCCTCGGGGCGATCCCTCTCTATGGCTACACCTTC
CDR3aa: CASSLGAIPLYGYTF

v_gene: TRBV7-3
abundance: many
d_gene: TRBD2
j_gene: TRBJ2-3
CDR3nt: TGTGCCAGCAGCCCAAATACGGGACTAGGTTTGTATTTT
CDR3aa: CASSPNTGLGLYF

v_gene: TRBV10-3
abundance: many
d_gene: .
j_gene: TRBJ1-5
CDR3nt: TGTGCCATCAGTGAGCAGGGAAGCAATCAGCCCCAGCATTTT
CDR3aa: CAISEQGSNQPQHF

v_gene: TRBV5-1
abundance: many
d_gene: TRBD2
j_gene: TRBJ2-3
CDR3nt: TGCGCCAGCAGCTTGGACGGGGGGGCTTTGGGCACAGATACGCAGTATTTT
CDR3aa: CASSLDGGALGTDTQYF

v_gene: TRBV28
abundance: .
d_gene: .
j_gene: TRBJ1-5
CDR3nt: TGTGCCAGCAGTTCGTTAAATCAGCCCCAGCATTTT
CDR3aa: CASSSLNQPQHF

v_gene: TRBV27
abundance: .
d_gene: TRBD2
j_gene: TRBJ2-1
CDR3nt: TGTGCCAGCAGTTTGACTAGCGGGACGAGCTACAATGAGCAGTTCTTC
CDR3aa: CASSLTSGTSYNEQFF

v_gene: TRBV28
abundance: .
d_gene: TRBD1
j_gene: TRBJ2-5
CDR3nt: TGTGCCAGCAGTTCACTGGGACAGACGAAAGAGACCCAGTACTTC
CDR3aa: CASSSLGQTKETQYF

v_gene: TRBV5-4
abundance: many
d_gene: TRBD1
j_gene: TRBJ2-5
CDR3nt: TGTGCCAGCAGCCGGGGACAGTTCCAAGAGACCCAGTACTTC
CDR3aa: CASSRGQFQETQYF

v_gene: TRBV13
abundance: few
d_gene: .
j_gene: TRBJ2-7
CDR3nt: TGTGCCAGCAGCTTGGGGGTCCCCTACGAGCAGTACTTC
CDR3aa: CASSLGVPYEQYF

v_gene: TRBV11-1
abundance: many
d_gene: .
j_gene: TRBJ2-3
CDR3nt: TGTGCCAGCAGCTTAGCACTTCCCACAGATACGCAGTATTTT
CDR3aa: CASSLALPTDTQYF

v_gene: TRBV7-2
abundance: medium-sized
d_gene: .
j_gene: TRBJ1-1
CDR3nt: TGTGCCAGCAGCTTAAGCTGGGGGAACACTGAAGCTTTCTTT
CDR3aa: CASSLSWGNTEAFF

v_gene: TRBV19
abundance: many
d_gene: .
j_gene: TRBJ2-7
CDR3nt: TGTGCCAGTAGTATGACAGCATACTACGAGCAGTACTTC
CDR3aa: CASSMTAYYEQYF